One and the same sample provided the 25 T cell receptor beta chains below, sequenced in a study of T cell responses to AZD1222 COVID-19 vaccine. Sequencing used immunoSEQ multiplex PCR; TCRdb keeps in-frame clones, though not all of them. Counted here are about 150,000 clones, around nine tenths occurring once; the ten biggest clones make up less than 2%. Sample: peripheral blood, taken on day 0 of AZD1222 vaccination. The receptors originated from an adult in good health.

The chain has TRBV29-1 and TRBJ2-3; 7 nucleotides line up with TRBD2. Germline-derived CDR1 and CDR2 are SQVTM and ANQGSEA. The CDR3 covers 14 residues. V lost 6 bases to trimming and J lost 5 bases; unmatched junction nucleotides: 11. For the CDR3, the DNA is TGCAGCGTCGGGGGGACTACCCGAATAGATACGCAGTATTTT. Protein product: CSVGGTTRIDTQYF.

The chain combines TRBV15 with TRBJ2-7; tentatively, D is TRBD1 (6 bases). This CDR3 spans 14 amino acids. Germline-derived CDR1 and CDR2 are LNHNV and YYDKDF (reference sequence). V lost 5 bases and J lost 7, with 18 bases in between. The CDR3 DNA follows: TGTGCCACCAGCGCCTCGGGCACCACAGGGGAGCAGTACTTC. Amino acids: CATSASGTTGEQYF. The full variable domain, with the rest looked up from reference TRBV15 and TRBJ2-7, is DAMVIQNPRYQVTQFGKPVTLSCSQTLNHNVMYWYQQKSSQAPKLLFHYYDKDFNNEADTPDNFQSRRPNTSFCFLDIRSPGLGDTAMYLCATSASGTTGEQYFGPGTRLTVT.

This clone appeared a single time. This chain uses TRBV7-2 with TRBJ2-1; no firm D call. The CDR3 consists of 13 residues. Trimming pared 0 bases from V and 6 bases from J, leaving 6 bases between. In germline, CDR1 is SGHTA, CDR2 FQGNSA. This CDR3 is CASSLATVNEQFF. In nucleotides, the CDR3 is TGTGCCAGCAGCTTAGCTACAGTCAATGAGCAGTTCTTC.

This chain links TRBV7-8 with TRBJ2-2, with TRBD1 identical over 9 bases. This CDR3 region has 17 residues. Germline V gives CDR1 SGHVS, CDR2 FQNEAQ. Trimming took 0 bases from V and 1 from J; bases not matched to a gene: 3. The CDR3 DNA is TGTGCCAGCAGCTTAGCGGGACAGGGACAGAACACCGGGGAGCTGTTTTTT. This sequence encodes CASSLAGQGQNTGELFF.

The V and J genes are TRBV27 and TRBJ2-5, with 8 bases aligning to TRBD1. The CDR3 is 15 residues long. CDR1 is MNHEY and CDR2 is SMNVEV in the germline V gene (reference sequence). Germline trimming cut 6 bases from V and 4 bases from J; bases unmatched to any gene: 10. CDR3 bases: TGTGCCAGCAGACAAGACAGGGGAGGCGGAGAGACCCAGTACTTC. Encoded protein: CASRQDRGGGETQYF.

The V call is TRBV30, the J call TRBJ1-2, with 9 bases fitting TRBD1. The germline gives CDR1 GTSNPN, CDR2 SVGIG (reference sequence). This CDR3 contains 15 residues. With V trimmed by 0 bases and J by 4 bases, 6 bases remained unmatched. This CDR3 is CAWSVAGQGFYGYTF. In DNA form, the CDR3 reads TGTGCCTGGAGTGTAGCGGGACAGGGATTCTATGGCTACACCTTC.

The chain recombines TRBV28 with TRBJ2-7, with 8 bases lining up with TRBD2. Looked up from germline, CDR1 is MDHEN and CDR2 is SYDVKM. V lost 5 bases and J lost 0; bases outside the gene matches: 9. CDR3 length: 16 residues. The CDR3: CASSPLTSEYSYEQYF. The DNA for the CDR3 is TGTGCCAGCAGTCCATTGACTAGCGAGTACTCCTACGAGCAGTACTTC.

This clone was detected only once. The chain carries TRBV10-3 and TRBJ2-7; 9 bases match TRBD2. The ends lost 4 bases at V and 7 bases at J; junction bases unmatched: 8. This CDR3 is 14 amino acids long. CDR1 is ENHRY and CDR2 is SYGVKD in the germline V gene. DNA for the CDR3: TGTGCCATCAGTGGGTTAGCGGGAGTTGGGGAGCAGTACTTC. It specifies CAISGLAGVGEQYF.

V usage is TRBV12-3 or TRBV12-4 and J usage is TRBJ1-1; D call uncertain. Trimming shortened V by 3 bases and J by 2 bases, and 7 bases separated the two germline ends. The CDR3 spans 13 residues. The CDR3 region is CASSFQANTEAFF. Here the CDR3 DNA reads TGTGCCAGCAGTTTCCAGGCAAACACTGAAGCTTTCTTT.

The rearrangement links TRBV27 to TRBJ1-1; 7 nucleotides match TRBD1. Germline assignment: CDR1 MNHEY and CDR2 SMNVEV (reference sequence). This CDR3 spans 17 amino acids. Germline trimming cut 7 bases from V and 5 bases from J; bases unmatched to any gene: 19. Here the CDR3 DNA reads TGTGCCAGCAATACTGACAGGGTAGGAGTTGGGGGTACTGAAGCTTTCTTT. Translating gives CASNTDRVGVGGTEAFF.

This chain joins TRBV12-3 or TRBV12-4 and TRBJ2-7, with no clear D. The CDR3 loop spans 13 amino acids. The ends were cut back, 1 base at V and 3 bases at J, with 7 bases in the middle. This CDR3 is CASSLGHLYEQYF. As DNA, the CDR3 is TGTGCCAGCAGTTTAGGCCACCTCTACGAGCAGTACTTC.

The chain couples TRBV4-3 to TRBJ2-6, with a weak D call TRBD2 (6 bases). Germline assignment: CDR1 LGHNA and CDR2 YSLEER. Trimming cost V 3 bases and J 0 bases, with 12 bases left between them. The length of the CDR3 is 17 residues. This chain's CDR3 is CASSQNGGSSGANVLTF. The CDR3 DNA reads TGCGCCAGCAGCCAGAATGGGGGGAGCTCTGGGGCCAACGTCCTGACTTTC.

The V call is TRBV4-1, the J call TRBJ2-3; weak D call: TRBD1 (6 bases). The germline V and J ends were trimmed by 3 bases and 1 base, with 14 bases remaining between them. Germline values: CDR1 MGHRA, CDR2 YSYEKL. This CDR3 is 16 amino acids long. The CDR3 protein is CASSQGTNGGTDTQYF. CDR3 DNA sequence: TGCGCCAGCAGCCAGGGGACAAATGGGGGCACAGATACGCAGTATTTT.

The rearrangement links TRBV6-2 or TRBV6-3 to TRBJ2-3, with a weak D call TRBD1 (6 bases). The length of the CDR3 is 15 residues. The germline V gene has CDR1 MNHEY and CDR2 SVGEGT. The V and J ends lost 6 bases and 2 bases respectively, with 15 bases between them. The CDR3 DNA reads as TGTGCCAGCAGCCCTACCAGGACAGTCACAGATACGCAGTATTTT. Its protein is CASSPTRTVTDTQYF.

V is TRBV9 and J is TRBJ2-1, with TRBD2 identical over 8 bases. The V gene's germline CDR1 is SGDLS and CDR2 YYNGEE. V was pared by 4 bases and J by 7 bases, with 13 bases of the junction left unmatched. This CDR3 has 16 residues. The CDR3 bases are TGTGCCAGCAGCCCCCTGGGGGGAGCGGGAGTTAATGAGCAGTTCTTC. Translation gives CASSPLGGAGVNEQFF. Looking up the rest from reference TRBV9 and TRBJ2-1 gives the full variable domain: DSGVTQTPKHLITATGQRVTLRCSPRSGDLSVYWYQQSLDQGLQFLIQYYNGEERAKGNILERFSAQQFPDLHSELNLSSLELGDSALYFCASSPLGGAGVNEQFFGPGTRLTVL.

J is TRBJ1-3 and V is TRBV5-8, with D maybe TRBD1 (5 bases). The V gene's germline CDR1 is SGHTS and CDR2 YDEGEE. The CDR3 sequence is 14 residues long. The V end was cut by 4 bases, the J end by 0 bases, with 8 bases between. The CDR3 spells CASSPGRSGNTIYF. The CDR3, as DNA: TGTGCCAGCAGCCCGGGACGCTCTGGAAACACCATATATTTT.

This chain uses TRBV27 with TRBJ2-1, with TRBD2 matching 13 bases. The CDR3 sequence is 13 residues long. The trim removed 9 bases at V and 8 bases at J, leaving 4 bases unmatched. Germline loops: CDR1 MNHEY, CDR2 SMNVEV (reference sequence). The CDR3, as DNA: TGTGCCAGTGGACTAGCGGGAGTTTATGAGCAGTTCTTC. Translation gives CASGLAGVYEQFF.

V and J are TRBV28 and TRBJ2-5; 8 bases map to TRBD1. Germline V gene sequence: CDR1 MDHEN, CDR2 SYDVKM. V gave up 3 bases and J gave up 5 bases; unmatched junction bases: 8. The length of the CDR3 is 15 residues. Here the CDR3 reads CASSFGQGRLETQYF. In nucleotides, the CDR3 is TGTGCCAGCAGTTTCGGACAGGGTCGCTTGGAGACCCAGTACTTC.

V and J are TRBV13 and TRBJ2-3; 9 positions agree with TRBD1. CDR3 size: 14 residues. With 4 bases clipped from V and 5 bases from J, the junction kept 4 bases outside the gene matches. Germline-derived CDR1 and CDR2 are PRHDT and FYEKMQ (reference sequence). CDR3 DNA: TGTGCCAGCAGCTCACAGGGGGCGAGAGATACGCAGTATTTT. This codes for CASSSQGARDTQYF.

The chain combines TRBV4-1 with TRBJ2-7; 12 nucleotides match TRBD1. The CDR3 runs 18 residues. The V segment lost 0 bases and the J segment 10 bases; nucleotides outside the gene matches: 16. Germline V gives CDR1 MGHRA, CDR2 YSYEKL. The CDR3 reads CASSQDRRGQGARDAQYF. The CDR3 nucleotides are TGCGCCAGCAGCCAAGATCGACGGGGACAGGGGGCACGGGACGCACAGTACTTC.

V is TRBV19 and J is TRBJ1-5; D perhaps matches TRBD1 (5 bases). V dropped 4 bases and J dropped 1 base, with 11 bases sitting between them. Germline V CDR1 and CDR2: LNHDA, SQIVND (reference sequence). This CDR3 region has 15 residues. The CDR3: CASSSRAVSNQPQHF. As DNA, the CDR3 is TGTGCCAGTAGTAGCAGGGCGGTAAGCAATCAGCCCCAGCATTTT.

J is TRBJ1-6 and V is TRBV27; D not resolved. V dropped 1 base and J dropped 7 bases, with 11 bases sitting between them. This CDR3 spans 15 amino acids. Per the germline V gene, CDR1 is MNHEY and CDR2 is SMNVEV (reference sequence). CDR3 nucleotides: TGTGCCAGCAGTTTATGGAGGGAGAAAAATTCACCCCTCCACTTT. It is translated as CASSLWREKNSPLHF.

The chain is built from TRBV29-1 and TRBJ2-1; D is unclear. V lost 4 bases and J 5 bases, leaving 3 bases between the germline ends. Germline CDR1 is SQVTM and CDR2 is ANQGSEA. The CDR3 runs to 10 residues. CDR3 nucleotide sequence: TGCAGCGTTGGAAACAATGAGCAGTTCTTC. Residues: CSVGNNEQFF.

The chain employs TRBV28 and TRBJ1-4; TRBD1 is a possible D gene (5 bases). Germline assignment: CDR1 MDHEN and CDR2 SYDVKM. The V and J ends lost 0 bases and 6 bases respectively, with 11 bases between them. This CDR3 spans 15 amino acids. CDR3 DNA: TGTGCCAGCAGTTTATGGACAGAAAGAGATGAAAAACTGTTTTTT. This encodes CASSLWTERDEKLFF. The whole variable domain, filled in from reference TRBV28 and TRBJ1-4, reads DVKVTQSSRYLVKRTGEKVFLECVQDMDHENMFWYRQDPGLGLRLIYFSYDVKMKEKGDIPEGYSVSREKKERFSLILESASTNQTSMYLCASSLWTERDEKLFFGSGTQLSVL.

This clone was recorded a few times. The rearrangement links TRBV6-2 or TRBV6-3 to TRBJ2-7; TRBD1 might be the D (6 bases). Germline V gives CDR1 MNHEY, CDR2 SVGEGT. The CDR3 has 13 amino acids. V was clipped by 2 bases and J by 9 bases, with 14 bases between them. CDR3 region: CASSYNTGIRQYF. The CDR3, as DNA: TGTGCCAGCAGTTACAACACAGGGATCCGGCAGTACTTC.